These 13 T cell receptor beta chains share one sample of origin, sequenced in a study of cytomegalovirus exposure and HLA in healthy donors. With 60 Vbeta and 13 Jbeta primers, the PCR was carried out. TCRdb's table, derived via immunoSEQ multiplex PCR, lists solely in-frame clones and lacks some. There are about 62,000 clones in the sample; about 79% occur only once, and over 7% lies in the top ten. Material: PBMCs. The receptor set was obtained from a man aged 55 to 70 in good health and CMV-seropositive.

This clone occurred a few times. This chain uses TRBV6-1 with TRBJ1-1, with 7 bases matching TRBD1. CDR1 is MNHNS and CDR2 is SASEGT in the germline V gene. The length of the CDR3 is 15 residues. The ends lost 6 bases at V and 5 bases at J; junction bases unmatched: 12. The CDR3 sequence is CASRGTADGGTEAFF. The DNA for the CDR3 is TGTGCCAGCAGGGGGACAGCGGATGGTGGGACTGAAGCTTTCTTT.

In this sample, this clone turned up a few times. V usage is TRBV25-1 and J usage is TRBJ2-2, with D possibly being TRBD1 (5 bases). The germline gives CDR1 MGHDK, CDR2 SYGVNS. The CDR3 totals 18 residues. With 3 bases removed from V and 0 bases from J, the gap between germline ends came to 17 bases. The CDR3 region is CASSDPRWGPTNTGELFF. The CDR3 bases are TGTGCCAGCAGTGACCCCCGGTGGGGCCCTACGAACACCGGGGAGCTGTTTTTT.

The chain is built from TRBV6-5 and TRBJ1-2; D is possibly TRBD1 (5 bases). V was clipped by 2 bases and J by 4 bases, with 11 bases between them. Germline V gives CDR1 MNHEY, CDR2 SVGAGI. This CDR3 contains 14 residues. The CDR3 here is CASSYAGLSYGYTF. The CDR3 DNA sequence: TGTGCCAGCAGTTACGCGGGGCTCAGCTATGGCTACACCTTC.

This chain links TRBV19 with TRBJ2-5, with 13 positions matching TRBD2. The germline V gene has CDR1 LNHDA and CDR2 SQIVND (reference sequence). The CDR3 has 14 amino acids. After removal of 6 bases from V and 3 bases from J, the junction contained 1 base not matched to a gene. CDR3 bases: TGTGCCAGTAGAGGACTAGCGGGAGAAGAGACCCAGTACTTC. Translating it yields CASRGLAGEETQYF.

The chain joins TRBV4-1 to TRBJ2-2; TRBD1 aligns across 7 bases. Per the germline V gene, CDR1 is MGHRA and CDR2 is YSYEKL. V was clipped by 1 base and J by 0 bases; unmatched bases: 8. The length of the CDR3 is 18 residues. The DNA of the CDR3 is TGCGCCAGCAGCCAAGCTTTACAGGGGCAATCGAACACCGGGGAGCTGTTTTTT. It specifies CASSQALQGQSNTGELFF.

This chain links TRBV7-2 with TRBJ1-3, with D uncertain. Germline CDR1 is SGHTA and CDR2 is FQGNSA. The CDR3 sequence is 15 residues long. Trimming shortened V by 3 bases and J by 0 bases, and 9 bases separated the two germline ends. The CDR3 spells CASSFLAGSGNTIYF. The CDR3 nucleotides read TGTGCCAGCAGCTTTTTGGCAGGCTCTGGAAACACCATATATTTT.

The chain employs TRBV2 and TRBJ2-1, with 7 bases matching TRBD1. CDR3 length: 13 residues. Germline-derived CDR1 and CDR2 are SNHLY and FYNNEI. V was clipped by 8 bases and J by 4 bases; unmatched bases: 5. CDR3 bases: TGTGCCAGCGGACAGGAGGATTACAATGAGCAGTTCTTC. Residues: CASGQEDYNEQFF.

The CDR3 DNA follows: TGTGCCAGCAGCTCCCTAGCGGGACCCTACAATGAGCAGTTCTTC. This sequence encodes CASSSLAGPYNEQFF. This chain joins TRBV11-3 and TRBJ2-1; 9 bases agree with TRBD2. The CDR3 is 15 amino acids. V was clipped by 4 bases and J by 2 bases; unmatched bases: 3. Germline V gene lookup returns CDR1 SGHNT and CDR2 YENEEA.

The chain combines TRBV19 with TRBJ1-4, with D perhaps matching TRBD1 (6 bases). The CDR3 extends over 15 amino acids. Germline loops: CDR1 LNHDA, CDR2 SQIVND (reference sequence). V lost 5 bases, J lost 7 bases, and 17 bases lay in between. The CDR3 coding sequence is TGTGCCAGTAGTCATCCTGGGACACGGGTTGAAAAACTGTTTTTT. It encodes CASSHPGTRVEKLFF.

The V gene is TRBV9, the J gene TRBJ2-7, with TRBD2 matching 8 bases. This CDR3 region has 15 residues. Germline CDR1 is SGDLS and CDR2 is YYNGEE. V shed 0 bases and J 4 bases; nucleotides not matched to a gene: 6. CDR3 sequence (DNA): TGTGCCAGCAGCGTAGGGGCGGGGGGCCAGTACGAGCAGTACTTC. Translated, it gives CASSVGAGGQYEQYF.

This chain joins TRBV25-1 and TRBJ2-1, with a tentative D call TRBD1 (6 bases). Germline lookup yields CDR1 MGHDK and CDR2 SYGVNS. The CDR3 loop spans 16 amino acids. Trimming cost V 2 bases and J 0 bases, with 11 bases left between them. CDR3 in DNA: TGTGCCAGCAGTGAAAGGGGCAGGGGCTCCTACAATGAGCAGTTCTTC. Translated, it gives CASSERGRGSYNEQFF. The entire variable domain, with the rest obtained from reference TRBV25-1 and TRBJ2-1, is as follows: EADIYQTPRYLVIGTGKKITLECSQTMGHDKMYWYQQDPGMELHLIHYSYGVNSTEKGDLSSESTVSRIRTEHFPLTLESARPSHTSQYLCASSERGRGSYNEQFFGPGTRLTVL.

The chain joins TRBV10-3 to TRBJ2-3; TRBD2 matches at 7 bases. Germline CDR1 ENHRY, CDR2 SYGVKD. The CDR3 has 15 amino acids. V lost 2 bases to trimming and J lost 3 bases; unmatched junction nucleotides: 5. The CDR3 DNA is TGTGCCATCAGTGAGGGCGGGAGAATGACAGATACGCAGTATTTT. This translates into CAISEGGRMTDTQYF.

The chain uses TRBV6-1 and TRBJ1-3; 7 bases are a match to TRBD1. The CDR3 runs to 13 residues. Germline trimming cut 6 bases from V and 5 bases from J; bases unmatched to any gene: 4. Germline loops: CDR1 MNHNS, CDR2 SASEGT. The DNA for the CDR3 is TGTGCCAGCAGCCGGGACAGACGAAACACCATATATTTT. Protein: CASSRDRRNTIYF.